The T cell receptor (beta chain) described here comes from a study of response to subunit inactivated influenza vaccine. From the RT-PCR reads, TCRdb called clonotypes with MiXCR, one entry per CDR3 protein. The sample lists about 570,000 distinct CDR3 sequences, about 11% occurring once. The length of the CDR3 is 15 residues. V shed 3 bases and J shed 1 base, with 12 bases lying between them. The germline V gene encodes CDR1 ENHRY and CDR2 SYGVKD. This clonotype was seen only a few times. These data are also associated with another study on T cells expressing NK-cell markers. That publication notes: Libraries used 5'RACE template switching adding universal primer site and UMIs. The eight sequenced donors comprised seven who were HCMV-seropositive and one who was seronegative. Sorting in several experiments was restricted by an anti-gamma-delta TCR antibody to alpha-beta TCR T cells. NKG2C+ dominant clonotypes from 5 to 7 donors made up about 1.0-8% of CD8+ T cells. Expanded clones of NKG2C+ T cells had an unclear HCMV specificity.

V gene TRBV10-3 combines with J gene TRBJ1-1; tentatively, D is TRBD1 (5 bases). The input for sequencing was PBMCs from blood, taken on the day of vaccination. This TCR was sampled from a man aged 45-60 years who received an inactivated influenza vaccine. CDR3 coding DNA: TGTGCCATCAGTGATCTCGCCAGGGCGAACACTGAAGCTTTCTTT. This gives the protein CAISDLARANTEAFF.